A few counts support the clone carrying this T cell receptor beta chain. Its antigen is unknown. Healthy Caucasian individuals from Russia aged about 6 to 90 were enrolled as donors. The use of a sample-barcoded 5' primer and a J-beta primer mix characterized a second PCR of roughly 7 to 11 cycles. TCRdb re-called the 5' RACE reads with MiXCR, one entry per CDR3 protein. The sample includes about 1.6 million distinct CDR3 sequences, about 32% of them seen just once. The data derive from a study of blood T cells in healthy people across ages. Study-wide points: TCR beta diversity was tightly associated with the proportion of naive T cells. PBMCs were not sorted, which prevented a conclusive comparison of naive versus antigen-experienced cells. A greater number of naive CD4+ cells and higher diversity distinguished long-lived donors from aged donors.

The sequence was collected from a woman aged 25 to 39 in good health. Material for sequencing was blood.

Here the CDR3 reads CASSPSDPTNKETQYF. The CDR3 DNA reads as TGTGCCAGCAGCCCTTCTGACCCGACTAATAAAGAGACCCAGTACTTC. The genes are TRBV14 and TRBJ2-5, with D perhaps matching TRBD2 (5 bases). The CDR3 is made up of 16 amino acids. The germline gives CDR1 SGHDN, CDR2 FVKESK. Trimming removed 4 bases at V and 3 bases at J, with 18 bases between.